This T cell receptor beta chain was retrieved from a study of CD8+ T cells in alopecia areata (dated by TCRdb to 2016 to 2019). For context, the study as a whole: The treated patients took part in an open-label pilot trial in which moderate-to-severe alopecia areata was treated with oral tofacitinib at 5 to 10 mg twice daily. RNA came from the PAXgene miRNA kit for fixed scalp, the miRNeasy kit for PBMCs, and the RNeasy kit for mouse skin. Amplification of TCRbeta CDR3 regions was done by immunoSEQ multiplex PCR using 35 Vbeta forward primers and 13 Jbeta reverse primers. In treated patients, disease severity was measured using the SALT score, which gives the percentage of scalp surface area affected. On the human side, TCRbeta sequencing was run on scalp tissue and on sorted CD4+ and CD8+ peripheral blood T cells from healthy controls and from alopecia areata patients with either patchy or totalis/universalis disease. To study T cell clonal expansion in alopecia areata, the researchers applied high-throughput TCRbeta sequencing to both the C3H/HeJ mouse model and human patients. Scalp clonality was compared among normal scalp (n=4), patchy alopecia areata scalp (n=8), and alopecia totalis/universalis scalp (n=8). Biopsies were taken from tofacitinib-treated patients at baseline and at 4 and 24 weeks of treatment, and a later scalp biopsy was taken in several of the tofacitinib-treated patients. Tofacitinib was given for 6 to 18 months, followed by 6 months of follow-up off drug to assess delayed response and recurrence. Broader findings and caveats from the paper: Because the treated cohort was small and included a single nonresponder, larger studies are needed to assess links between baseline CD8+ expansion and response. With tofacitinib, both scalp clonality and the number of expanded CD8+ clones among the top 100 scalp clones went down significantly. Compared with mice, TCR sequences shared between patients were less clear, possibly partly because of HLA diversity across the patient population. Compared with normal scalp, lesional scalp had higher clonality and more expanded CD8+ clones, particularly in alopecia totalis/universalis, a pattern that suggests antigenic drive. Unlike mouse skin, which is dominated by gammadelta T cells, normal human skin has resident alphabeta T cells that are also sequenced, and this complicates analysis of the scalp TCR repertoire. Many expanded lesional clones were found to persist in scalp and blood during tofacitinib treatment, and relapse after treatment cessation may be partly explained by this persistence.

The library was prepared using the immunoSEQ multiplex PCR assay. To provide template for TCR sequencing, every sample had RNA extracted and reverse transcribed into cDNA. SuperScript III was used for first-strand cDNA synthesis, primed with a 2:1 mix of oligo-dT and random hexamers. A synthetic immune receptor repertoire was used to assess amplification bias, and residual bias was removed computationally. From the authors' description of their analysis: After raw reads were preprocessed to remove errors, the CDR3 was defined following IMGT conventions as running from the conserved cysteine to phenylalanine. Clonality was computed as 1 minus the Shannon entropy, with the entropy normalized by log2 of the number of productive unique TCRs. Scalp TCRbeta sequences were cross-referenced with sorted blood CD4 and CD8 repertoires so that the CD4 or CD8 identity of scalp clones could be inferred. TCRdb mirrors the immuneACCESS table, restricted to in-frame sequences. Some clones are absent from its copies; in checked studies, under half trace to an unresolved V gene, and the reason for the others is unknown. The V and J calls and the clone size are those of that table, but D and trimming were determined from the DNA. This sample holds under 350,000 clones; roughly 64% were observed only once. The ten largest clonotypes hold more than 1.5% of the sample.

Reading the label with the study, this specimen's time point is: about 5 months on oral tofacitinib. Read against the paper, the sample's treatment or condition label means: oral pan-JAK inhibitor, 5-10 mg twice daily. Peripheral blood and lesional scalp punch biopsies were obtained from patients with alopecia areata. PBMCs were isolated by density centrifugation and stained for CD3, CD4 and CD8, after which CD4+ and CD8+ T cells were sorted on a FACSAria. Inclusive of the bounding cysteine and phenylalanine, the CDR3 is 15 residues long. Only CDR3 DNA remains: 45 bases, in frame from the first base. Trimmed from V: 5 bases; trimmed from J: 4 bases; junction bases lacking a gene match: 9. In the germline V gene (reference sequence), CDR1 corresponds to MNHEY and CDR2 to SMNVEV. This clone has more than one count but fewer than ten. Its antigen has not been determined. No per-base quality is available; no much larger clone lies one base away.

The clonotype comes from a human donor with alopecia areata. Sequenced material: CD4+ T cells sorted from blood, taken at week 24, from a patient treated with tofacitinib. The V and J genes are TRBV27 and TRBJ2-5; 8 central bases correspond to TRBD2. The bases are TGTGCCAGCAGTCTCCGTCCGGGAGGGATAGAGACCCAGTACTTC. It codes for CASSLRPGGIETQYF.